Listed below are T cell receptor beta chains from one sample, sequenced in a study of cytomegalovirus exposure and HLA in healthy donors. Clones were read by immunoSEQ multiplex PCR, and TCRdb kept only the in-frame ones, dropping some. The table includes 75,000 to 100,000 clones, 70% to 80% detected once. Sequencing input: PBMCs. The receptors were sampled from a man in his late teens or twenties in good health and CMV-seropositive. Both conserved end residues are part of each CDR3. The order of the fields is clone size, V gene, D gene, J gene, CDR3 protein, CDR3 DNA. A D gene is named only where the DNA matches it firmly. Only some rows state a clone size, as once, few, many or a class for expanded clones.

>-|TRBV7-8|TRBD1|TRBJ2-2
CASSSGTGRTGELFF
TGTGCCAGCAGCTCAGGGACAGGGCGCACCGGGGAGCTGTTTTTT
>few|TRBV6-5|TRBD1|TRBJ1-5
CASSDRGTQPQHF
TGTGCCAGCAGTGACAGGGGGACTCAGCCCCAGCATTTT
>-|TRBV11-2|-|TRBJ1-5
CASSLEGGSQPQHF
TGTGCCAGCAGCTTAGAGGGGGGAAGCCAGCCCCAGCATTTT
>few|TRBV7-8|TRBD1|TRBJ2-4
CASSTLSGTGAKNIQYF
TGTGCCAGCAGCACCCTATCCGGGACAGGGGCCAAAAACATTCAGTACTTC
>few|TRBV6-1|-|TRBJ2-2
CASSDTNTGELFF
TGTGCCAGCAGTGACACGAACACCGGGGAGCTGTTTTTT
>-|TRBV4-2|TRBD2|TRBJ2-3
CASSQVKLAGSDTQYF
TGTGCCAGCAGCCAAGTCAAATTAGCGGGGTCTGATACGCAGTATTTT
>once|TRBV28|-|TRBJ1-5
CASRIQGSNQPQHF
TGTGCCAGCAGAATCCAGGGGAGCAATCAGCCCCAGCATTTT
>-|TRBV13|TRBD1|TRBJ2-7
CASSRDREYEQYF
TGTGCCAGCAGCCGGGACAGGGAGTACGAGCAGTACTTC
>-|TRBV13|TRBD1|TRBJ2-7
CASSLGKTDRGAYEQYF
TGTGCCAGCAGCTTAGGGAAAACAGACAGGGGCGCCTACGAGCAGTACTTC
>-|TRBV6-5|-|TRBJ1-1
CASSYSLNTEAFF
TGTGCCAGCAGTTATTCGTTGAACACTGAAGCTTTCTTT
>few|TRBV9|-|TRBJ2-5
CASSRRGGRGETQYF
TGTGCCAGCAGCCGTAGGGGGGGGCGGGGAGAGACCCAGTACTTC
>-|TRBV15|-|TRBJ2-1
CATSRDTYNEQFF
TGTGCCACCAGCAGAGACACCTACAATGAGCAGTTCTTC
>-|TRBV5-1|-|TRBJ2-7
CASSFPLPGEQYF
TGCGCCAGCAGCTTCCCCCTTCCCGGCGAGCAGTACTTC
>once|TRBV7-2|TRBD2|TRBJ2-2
CASSRTSGGTGELFF
TGTGCCAGCAGCCGGACTAGCGGGGGCACCGGGGAGCTGTTTTTT
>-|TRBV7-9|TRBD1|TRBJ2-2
CASSRDREGGELFF
TGTGCCAGCAGCAGGGACAGGGAAGGCGGGGAGCTGTTTTTT
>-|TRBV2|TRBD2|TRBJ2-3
CASRRLAGLSDTQYF
TGTGCCAGCAGAAGACTAGCGGGGTTATCAGATACGCAGTATTTT
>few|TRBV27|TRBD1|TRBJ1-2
CASLGDRGKDGYGYTF
TGTGCCTCTCTTGGGGACAGGGGAAAGGACGGCTATGGCTACACCTTC
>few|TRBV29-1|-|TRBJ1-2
CSVEWAAHGYTF
TGCAGCGTTGAATGGGCAGCACATGGCTACACCTTC
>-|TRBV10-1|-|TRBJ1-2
CASRDSWRGGPSYGYTF
TGCGCCAGCAGAGACAGTTGGAGAGGCGGCCCGAGCTATGGCTACACCTTC
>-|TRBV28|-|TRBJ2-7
CASSSHYEQYF
TGTGCCAGCAGTTCCCACTACGAGCAGTACTTC
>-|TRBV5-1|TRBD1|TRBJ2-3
CASSLAPGQGANTQYF
TGCGCCAGCAGCTTGGCTCCGGGACAGGGGGCGAATACGCAGTATTTT
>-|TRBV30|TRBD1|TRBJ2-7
CAFWTGTERYEQYF
TGTGCCTTCTGGACCGGGACAGAGCGCTACGAGCAGTACTTC
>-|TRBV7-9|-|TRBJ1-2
CASSSGRSYGYTF
TGTGCCAGCAGCTCCGGGAGGAGCTATGGCTACACCTTC
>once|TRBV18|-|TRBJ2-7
CASSPDIETYEQYF
TGTGCCAGCTCACCCGACATAGAGACCTACGAGCAGTACTTC
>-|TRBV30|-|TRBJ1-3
CAWRQGGGNTIYF
TGTGCCTGGAGGCAGGGCGGAGGAAACACCATATATTTT
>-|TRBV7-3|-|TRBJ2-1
CASSSSRVSYNEQFF
TGTGCCAGCAGCTCCAGCAGGGTATCCTACAATGAGCAGTTCTTC
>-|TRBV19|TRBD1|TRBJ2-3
CASRARGPGLGQVADTQYF
TGTGCCAGTAGGGCCCGGGGGCCCGGACTGGGACAGGTAGCCGATACGCAGTATTTT
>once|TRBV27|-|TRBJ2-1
CASSSYLGGNEQFF
TGTGCCAGCAGTTCCTACCTCGGGGGCAATGAGCAGTTCTTC
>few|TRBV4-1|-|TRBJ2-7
CASSQEDSSYEQYF
TGCGCCAGCAGCCAAGAGGACAGCTCCTACGAGCAGTACTTC
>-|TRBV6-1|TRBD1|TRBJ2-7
CARDRGGGYEQYF
TGTGCCAGGGACAGGGGGGGAGGGTACGAGCAGTACTTC
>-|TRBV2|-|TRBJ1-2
CASREQGATNYGYTF
TGTGCCAGCAGGGAACAGGGCGCGACAAACTATGGCTACACCTTC
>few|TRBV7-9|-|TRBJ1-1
CASSHPQGRNTEAFF
TGTGCCAGCAGTCATCCCCAGGGGAGGAACACTGAAGCTTTCTTT